These T cell receptor beta chains were read from a single sample in a study of cytomegalovirus exposure and HLA in healthy donors. Profiling relied on immunoSEQ multiplex PCR, and the TCRdb table lists in-frame clones only, not all of them. The sample includes about 130,000 clones, around 78% of them seen just once. Source material: PBMCs. The receptor source for this set is a woman aged 45-65 years in good health and CMV-seronegative. The CDR3 runs from the conserved cysteine through the conserved F or W. D genes are given only for firm matches. The size of a clone is reported for some rows only, either as once, few or many, or as a class for expanded clones.

d_call	v_call	clone_size	cdr3_length	j_call	cdr3_nt	cdr3_aa
.	TRBV11-2	.	17	TRBJ1-3	TGTGCCAGCAGCTTAGATCTAAGGGGGTTATCCGGAAACACCATATATTTT	CASSLDLRGLSGNTIYF
.	TRBV19	.	15	TRBJ1-5	TGTGCCAGTAGGATCGGGGGGCTTGGCAATCAGCCCCAGCATTTT	CASRIGGLGNQPQHF
.	TRBV5-6	.	15	TRBJ1-2	TGTGCCAGCAGCACCAGTCAGACAGGAGACTATGGCTACACCTTC	CASSTSQTGDYGYTF
TRBD1	TRBV6-1	.	15	TRBJ1-5	TGTGCCAGCAGTCTTTCAGGGGGCCGCGATCAGCCCCAGCATTTT	CASSLSGGRDQPQHF
TRBD2	TRBV5-4	.	16	TRBJ2-2	TGTGCCAGCAGCTTGGTAGCGGGGGCAAGGGGCGGGGAGCTGTTTTTT	CASSLVAGARGGELFF
TRBD2	TRBV19	.	15	TRBJ2-1	TGTGCCAGTAGTATAGCTCTAGCGGGGTCCGATGAGCAGTTCTTC	CASSIALAGSDEQFF
TRBD1	TRBV4-3	.	16	TRBJ2-1	TGCGCCAGCAGCCAAGGGATGGGACAGGGGAGGCATGAGCAGTTCTTC	CASSQGMGQGRHEQFF
.	TRBV30	few	12	TRBJ2-3	TGTGCCTGGGCTACAGGGATAGATACGCAGTATTTT	CAWATGIDTQYF
TRBD2	TRBV6-6	.	14	TRBJ2-7	TGTGCCAGCAGTAGAGCGGGAGTCCCGCCAGAGCAGTACTTC	CASSRAGVPPEQYF
.	TRBV4-1	few	13	TRBJ1-1	TGCGCCAGCAGCCAAGTGTGGAGCACTGAAGCTTTCTTT	CASSQVWSTEAFF
.	TRBV28	.	17	TRBJ1-1	TGTGCCAGCAGAGGGCGGAAGGGGTCCCAAAGTGACACTGAAGCTTTCTTT	CASRGRKGSQSDTEAFF